Listed here are 29 T cell receptor beta chains from one sample, sequenced in a study of blood T cells in healthy people across ages. Then a second PCR, running roughly 7 to 11 cycles, was carried out with a sample-barcoded 5' primer and a J-beta primer mix. One entry per CDR3 protein results from TCRdb running MiXCR on the 5' RACE reads. Seen here are 1.5 million to 2 million distinct CDR3 sequences, roughly 52% observed once, and the top ten hold 2% to 2.5%. The sequenced material came from blood. These TCRs come from a woman aged 40 to 50 in good health.

This chain's CDR3 is CASGTGGREQFF. CDR3 DNA: TGTGCCAGCGGGACAGGGGGCCGTGAGCAGTTCTTC. This sequence joins TRBV6-2 or TRBV6-3 and TRBJ2-1; TRBD1 matches 12 bases. The CDR3 has 12 amino acids. Germline trimming cut 8 bases from V and 9 bases from J; bases unmatched to any gene: 2. Germline V CDR1 and CDR2: MNHEY, SVGEGT.

In this sample, this clonotype turned up a few times. CDR3 in DNA: TGCGCCAGCAGCTTGGAAGGTGAACCCGAGCAGTACTTC. Amino acid sequence: CASSLEGEPEQYF. The chain has TRBV5-1 and TRBJ2-4; D remains unclear. The J call may be incorrect, as the DNA end agrees better with TRBJ2-7. The CDR3 sequence is 13 residues long. The germline V gene has CDR1 SGHRS and CDR2 YFSETQ.

The CDR3 coding sequence is TGTGCCACCAGCAGAGTAGTCGGATTGATCTCTGGGGCCAACGTCCTGACTTTC. Its translation: CATSRVVGLISGANVLTF. The chain carries TRBV15 and TRBJ2-6; D ambiguous. From germline, CDR1 is LNHNV and CDR2 YYDKDF (reference sequence). The CDR3 has 18 amino acids. Trimming left V 1 base short and J 0 bases short, with 13 bases between.

The chain recombines TRBV3-1 with TRBJ2-5; D remains ambiguous. CDR1 is LGHDT and CDR2 is YNNKEL in the germline V gene (reference sequence). Trimming removed 0 bases at V and 6 bases at J, with 11 bases between. CDR3 length: 14 amino acids. The CDR3 nucleotides are TGTGCCAGCAGCCAAGAGTTAGGGCTTAAGACCCAGTACTTC. Protein: CASSQELGLKTQYF.

This chain connects TRBV28 to TRBJ2-7; 8 bases align to TRBD1. V dropped 1 base and J dropped 2; count of bases not matched to a gene: 4. This CDR3 has 15 residues. In germline, CDR1 is MDHEN, CDR2 SYDVKM. DNA of the CDR3: TGTGCCAGCAGTTTATTTGCAGGGGGCACCTACGAGCAGTACTTC. Protein product: CASSLFAGGTYEQYF.

V gene TRBV20-1 combines with J gene TRBJ1-2; 9 bases are a match to TRBD1. Germline trimming cut 3 bases from V and 3 bases from J; bases unmatched to any gene: 11. The CDR3 loop spans 16 amino acids. Germline lookup yields CDR1 DFQATT and CDR2 SNEGSKA (reference sequence). The CDR3 DNA follows: TGCAGTGCTAGGAAAGGCACAGGGGGCTCAGACTATGGCTACACCTTC. It encodes CSARKGTGGSDYGYTF.

This clonotype was recorded a few times. The gene calls are TRBV7-2 and TRBJ2-4; TRBD1 agrees at 8 bases. CDR3 length equals 16 residues. Germline V lookup: CDR1 SGHTA, CDR2 FQGNSA. The V and J ends lost 5 bases and 4 bases, in that order; junction bases with no gene match: 10. The chain's CDR3 is CASSRFGTGEKNIQYF. CDR3 coding DNA: TGTGCCAGCAGCCGATTCGGGACAGGAGAAAAAAACATTCAGTACTTC.

V gene TRBV7-2 combines with J gene TRBJ2-1; D call uncertain. Germline V lookup: CDR1 SGHTA, CDR2 FQGNSA. V was shortened by 1 base and J by 8 bases, with 15 bases between the two germline ends. This CDR3 is built from 15 residues. DNA for the CDR3: TGTGCCAGCAGCTTAGGACTGACCGAAGGCCATGAGCAGTTCTTC. Its translation is CASSLGLTEGHEQFF.

V is TRBV21-1 and J is TRBJ2-1; the table's D call TRBD1 went unverified against the DNA. TRBV21-1 represents a pseudogene. There are 17 residues in the CDR3. DNA of the CDR3: TGTGCCAGCAGCAAAGGAGACAGGGTTTGTTCCTACAATGAGCAGTTCTTC. It is translated as CASSKGDRVCSYNEQFF.

In the case of this clonotype: Possible read error: a much larger clone is one base away. The chain couples TRBV6-2 or TRBV6-3 to TRBJ2-1; no clear D. The CDR3 is 11 residues long. From germline, CDR1 is MNHEY and CDR2 SVGEGT. V gave up 6 bases and J gave up 11 bases, with 11 bases separating them. CDR3 in amino acids: CASSQLPKQFF. The DNA of the CDR3 is TGTGCCAGCAGCCAGCTTCCTAAGCAGTTCTTC.

With regard to this clonotype: The germline gene is not matched at one end of the junction; a read error may be the cause. This rearrangement joins TRBV12-3 or TRBV12-4 to TRBJ2-1, with 11 positions matching TRBD2. TRBJ2-7 matches the DNA end more closely, so the J call is doubtful. The length of the CDR3 is 16 residues. CDR3 in amino acids: CPSSPGLAASYNEQYF. The CDR3 bases are TGTCCCAGCAGTCCGGGACTAGCGGCGTCCTACAATGAGCAGTACTTC.

The J gene is TRBJ1-5, the V gene TRBV5-1; possibly TRBD1 for D (6 bases). This CDR3 region has 14 residues. The ends were cut back, 2 bases at V and 9 bases at J, with 15 bases in the middle. CDR1 and CDR2 (germline): SGHRS, YFSETQ. CDR3: CASSFGGGSGPQHF. In DNA form, the CDR3 reads TGCGCCAGCAGCTTCGGAGGGGGAAGCGGGCCCCAGCATTTT.

This chain links TRBV5-1 with TRBJ2-3; D ambiguous. The CDR3 is 14 residues long. V lost 2 bases to trimming and J lost 4 bases, with 11 bases between them. Germline assignment: CDR1 SGHRS and CDR2 YFSETQ. In nucleotides, the CDR3 is TGCGCCAGCAGCTTAGGTCCGGCCTCAGATACGCAGTATTTT. It specifies CASSLGPASDTQYF.

The table lists this clonotype with a few counts. The V and J genes are TRBV5-1 and TRBJ2-3, with D tentatively TRBD1 (6 bases). The CDR3 is made up of 13 amino acids. Trimming removed 4 bases at V and 4 bases at J, with 10 bases between. The germline V gene encodes CDR1 SGHRS and CDR2 YFSETQ. The CDR3, as DNA: TGCGCCAGCAGCAGAGGACAGTCAGATACGCAGTATTTT. Encoded protein: CASSRGQSDTQYF.

The CDR3 nucleotides are TGTGCAATCAAGGGACTTCCGACGTTTAACGCAGATACGCAGTATTTT. Protein product: CAIKGLPTFNADTQYF. The genes are TRBV12-3 or TRBV12-4 and TRBJ2-3; tentatively, D is TRBD2 (6 bases). The CDR3 spans 16 residues.

The chain has TRBV27 and TRBJ2-7, with D unclear. The germline V gene has CDR1 MNHEY and CDR2 SMNVEV (reference sequence). V was trimmed by 6 bases and J by 2 bases, leaving 20 bases between them. This CDR3 spans 16 amino acids. CDR3 in DNA: TGTGCCAGCAGCCCGAGCCGGATACGGTGGACCTACGAGCAGTACTTC. This translates into CASSPSRIRWTYEQYF.

The V call is TRBV29-1, the J call TRBJ2-7, with D tentatively TRBD1 or TRBD2 (5 bases each). Gene TRBJ2-5 matches the end of the DNA better, so the J call may be wrong. The CDR3 runs to 13 residues. Germline CDR1 reads SQVTM; CDR2 reads ANQGSEA. This CDR3 is CSVSCRGAETQYF. The CDR3 coding sequence is TGCAGCGTTAGCTGTCGGGGCGCGGAGACCCAGTACTTC.

This clonotype has just a few counts. The chain has TRBV29-1 and TRBJ2-5; D is undetermined. Trimming took 4 bases from V and 2 from J, leaving 14 bases between them. Germline CDR1 is SQVTM and CDR2 is ANQGSEA. The CDR3 extends over 14 amino acids. CDR3: CSVVEPDTQETQYF. The CDR3 region has the DNA TGCAGCGTTGTAGAGCCCGACACACAAGAGACCCAGTACTTC.

V is TRBV20-1 and J is TRBJ2-7, with 8 bases fitting TRBD1. Per the germline V gene, CDR1 is DFQATT and CDR2 is SNEGSKA (reference sequence). Germline trimming cut 1 base from V and 0 bases from J; bases unmatched to any gene: 5. The CDR3 is made up of 15 amino acids. This CDR3 is CSARVRDRSSYEQYF. DNA of the CDR3: TGCAGTGCTAGAGTCCGGGACAGGAGCTCCTACGAGCAGTACTTC.

The chain combines TRBV4-3 with TRBJ2-1; TRBD1 matches at 7 bases. The germline V gene has CDR1 LGHNA and CDR2 YSLEER. The CDR3 consists of 16 residues. Trimming cost V 0 bases and J 8 bases; bases outside gene matches: 10. The CDR3 bases are TGCGCCAGCAGCCAAGAGTACAGGGGCCCTTTCGATGAGCAGTTCTTC. Translating it yields CASSQEYRGPFDEQFF.

The chain links TRBV10-3 to TRBJ1-6, with D uncertain. The germline V and J ends were trimmed by 11 bases and 5 bases, with 10 bases remaining between them. CDR1 and CDR2 (germline): ENHRY, SYGVKD. The CDR3 runs 12 residues. The CDR3 DNA reads as TGTGCCGTCCAGGAAGATAATTCACCCCTCCACTTT. As protein: CAVQEDNSPLHF.

This clonotype has more than one count but fewer than ten. The genes are TRBV20-1 and TRBJ2-1; 12 nucleotides match TRBD2. This CDR3 is 14 amino acids long. Germline V lookup: CDR1 DFQATT, CDR2 SNEGSKA (reference sequence). Trimming cost V 4 bases and J 12 bases; bases outside gene matches: 10. CDR3 in amino acids: CSAMELAGGLGQFF. The CDR3 nucleotides read TGCAGTGCTATGGAGCTAGCGGGGGGGCTAGGGCAGTTCTTC.

V and J are TRBV2 and TRBJ2-3; 10 nucleotides line up with TRBD1. The ends lost 2 bases at V and 4 bases at J; junction bases unmatched: 3. The CDR3 is made up of 15 amino acids. Germline CDR1 SNHLY, CDR2 FYNNEI. The CDR3 DNA sequence: TGTGCCAGCAGTGAATTCGGGACAGGGGCAGATACGCAGTATTTT. Translating it yields CASSEFGTGADTQYF.

The V call is TRBV19, the J call TRBJ1-5, with 7 bases that match TRBD1. This CDR3 has 15 amino acids. The junction had 11 bases not matched to a gene; V was cut back by 5 bases and J by 7 bases. Germline CDR1 LNHDA, CDR2 SQIVND (reference sequence). The CDR3 DNA sequence: TGTGCCAGTAGTTGGGAAGGACAGGACAAGCAGCCCCAGCATTTT. It translates to CASSWEGQDKQPQHF.

V is TRBV7-2 and J is TRBJ2-1, with 12 bases that match TRBD2. This CDR3 is built from 21 residues. V trimming: 3 bases; J trimming: 7 bases; junction bases outside the gene matches: 22. Looked up from germline, CDR1 is SGHTA and CDR2 is FQGNSA. This chain's CDR3 is CASSLATTSGGPQAGTNEQFF. The CDR3 DNA reads TGTGCCAGCAGCTTGGCTACTACTAGCGGGGGGCCCCAGGCGGGGACGAATGAGCAGTTCTTC.

The chain has TRBV7-2 and TRBJ2-1; 10 positions match TRBD2. The CDR3 has 14 amino acids. Trimming at V came to 7 bases and at J to 7 bases, leaving 7 bases not matched to a gene. Germline CDR1 is SGHTA and CDR2 is FQGNSA. The CDR3 DNA reads as TGTGCCAGCAACATAGCGGGGGGAGGGAATGAGCAGTTCTTC. It specifies CASNIAGGGNEQFF.

This clonotype occurred a few times. The J gene is TRBJ2-4, the V gene TRBV29-1; D is unclear. V lost 4 bases and J 2 bases, leaving 9 bases between the germline ends. CDR1 and CDR2 from the germline V gene are SQVTM and ANQGSEA. The CDR3 totals 13 residues. CDR3 nucleotide sequence: TGCAGCGTTGTAGCAAGCTCCAAAAACATTCAGTACTTC. This sequence encodes CSVVASSKNIQYF.

The chain carries TRBV10-1 and TRBJ1-2; 8 nucleotides line up with TRBD1. Per the germline V gene, CDR1 is WNHNN and CDR2 is SYGVQD (reference sequence). V trimming: 3 bases; J trimming: 11 bases; junction bases outside the gene matches: 8. There are 13 residues in the CDR3. The CDR3 DNA follows: TGCGCCAGCAGTGACCCGAAGGACAGGGAATACACCTTC. It encodes CASSDPKDREYTF.

The V call is TRBV20-1, the J call TRBJ2-7; the match to TRBD1 covers 7 bases. Germline V gene lookup returns CDR1 DFQATT and CDR2 SNEGSKA (reference sequence). This CDR3 has 14 amino acids. The V and J ends lost 5 bases and 2 bases, in that order; junction bases with no gene match: 9. The CDR3 is CSASPGQYTYEQYF. The CDR3 DNA sequence: TGCAGTGCTTCACCGGGACAGTATACCTACGAGCAGTACTTC.